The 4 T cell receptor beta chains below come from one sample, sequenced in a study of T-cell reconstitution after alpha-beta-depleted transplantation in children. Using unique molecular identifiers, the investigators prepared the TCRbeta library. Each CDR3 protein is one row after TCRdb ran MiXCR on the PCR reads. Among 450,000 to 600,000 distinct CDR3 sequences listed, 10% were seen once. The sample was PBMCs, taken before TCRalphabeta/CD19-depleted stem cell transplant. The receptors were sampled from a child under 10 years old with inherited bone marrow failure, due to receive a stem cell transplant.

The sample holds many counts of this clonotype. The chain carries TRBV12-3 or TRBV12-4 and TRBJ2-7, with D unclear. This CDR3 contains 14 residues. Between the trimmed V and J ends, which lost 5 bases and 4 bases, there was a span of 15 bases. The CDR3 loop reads CASSPRPLGYEQYF. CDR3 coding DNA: TGTGCCAGCAGTCCCCGTCCCTTGGGGTACGAGCAGTACTTC.

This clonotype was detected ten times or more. The CDR3 loop reads CASSFKGGIYGYTF. CDR3 sequence (DNA): TGTGCCAGCAGCTTTAAGGGGGGAATCTATGGCTACACCTTC. The rearrangement links TRBV7-2 to TRBJ1-2; D possibly corresponds to TRBD1 (6 bases). V lost 3 bases to trimming and J lost 4 bases, with 12 bases between them. The CDR3 is made up of 14 amino acids. Per the germline V gene, CDR1 is SGHTA and CDR2 is FQGNSA.

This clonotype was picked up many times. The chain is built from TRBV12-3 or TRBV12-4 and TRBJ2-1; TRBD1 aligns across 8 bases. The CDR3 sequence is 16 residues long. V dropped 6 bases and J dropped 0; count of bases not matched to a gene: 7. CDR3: CASRDRTGSSYNEQFF. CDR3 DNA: TGTGCCAGCAGAGATCGGACAGGGAGCTCCTACAATGAGCAGTTCTTC.

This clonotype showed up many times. The CDR3 DNA reads as TGTGCCAGCAGCTTATCCTGGACAGGGGCTGAAGCTTTCTTT. Its protein is CASSLSWTGAEAFF. This chain connects TRBV7-9 to TRBJ1-1; 9 bases match TRBD1. The germline V gene encodes CDR1 SEHNR and CDR2 FQNEAQ (reference sequence). V lost 2 bases and J lost 6; bases outside the gene matches: 4. The length of the CDR3 is 14 residues.